This T cell receptor (beta chain) was recovered during a study of blood T cells in healthy people across ages. As for the study in general: Through template switching, about one barcoded beta molecule was captured per two T cells, as measured in model experiments.

With respect to this clonotype: Its antigen remains unknown.

With 0 bases removed from V and 0 bases from J, the gap between germline ends came to 15 bases. Germline V lookup: CDR1 SQVTM, CDR2 ANQGSEA. The CDR3 is 17 amino acids. Study-wide results and limits: The fall in TCR beta diversity per million T cells was roughly linear with age. Observed TCR beta diversity showed a strong correlation with the percentage of naive T cells as measured by flow cytometry. There was no known CMV status for donors, so expanded clonotype changes were possibly confounded.

The use of a sample-barcoded 5' primer and a J-beta primer mix characterized a second PCR of roughly 7 to 11 cycles. Each CDR3 protein is one row after TCRdb ran MiXCR on the 5' RACE reads. Of hundreds of thousands of distinct CDR3 sequences listed, approximately 40% are singletons. The clonotype originates from an elderly man in good health. This sequence joins TRBV29-1 and TRBJ2-1, with D tentatively TRBD1 (6 bases). The source material was blood. CDR3 nucleotides: TGCAGCGTTGAAGAAACAAGGCAGGACAGCTCCTACAATGAGCAGTTCTTC. This sequence encodes CSVEETRQDSSYNEQFF.